These 27 T cell receptor beta chains were all obtained from the same sample, sequenced in a study of blood T cell repertoires in COVID-19. The data were produced by immunoSEQ multiplex PCR, yet TCRdb's version contains in-frame clones alone and is incomplete. The sample carries roughly 300,000 clones, 80% to 90% recorded once. The specimen sequenced was PBMCs or T cells enriched from blood (not recorded which). These TCRs come from a man aged 25-40 years who had recovered from COVID-19.

J is TRBJ2-2 and V is TRBV19; TRBD1 matches at 8 bases. The CDR3 has 15 amino acids. Germline trimming cut 5 bases from V and 7 bases from J; bases unmatched to any gene: 9. Germline CDR1 is LNHDA and CDR2 is SQIVND (reference sequence). The CDR3 protein is CASSSRTGSNGELFF. The CDR3 DNA follows: TGTGCCAGTAGTTCACGGACAGGGTCGAACGGGGAGCTGTTTTTT.

The chain joins TRBV4-2 to TRBJ2-1, with D possibly matching TRBD2 (6 bases). Germline V lookup: CDR1 LGHNA, CDR2 YNFKEQ. The CDR3 is made up of 15 amino acids. Trimming pared 3 bases from V and 8 bases from J, leaving 17 bases between. In DNA form, the CDR3 reads TGTGCCAGCAGCCAGGGATTAGCGGAGAACCATGAGCAGTTCTTC. Its protein product is CASSQGLAENHEQFF.

The CDR3 loop is CASSLGRIYTF. DNA for the CDR3: TGTGCCAGCAGCTTGGGGAGGATCTACACCTTC. J is TRBJ1-2 and V is TRBV5-6, with D hard to call. Trimming pared 0 bases from V and 10 bases from J, leaving 7 bases between. The CDR3 totals 11 residues. Germline V gene sequence: CDR1 SGHDT, CDR2 YYEEEE. Based on the CDR3 plus reference TRBV5-6 and TRBJ1-2, the full variable domain is DAGVTQSPTHLIKTRGQQVTLRCSPKSGHDTVSWYQQALGQGPQFIFQYYEEEERQRGNFPDRFSGHQFPNYSSELNVNALLLGDSALYLCASSLGRIYTFGSGTRLTVV.

This clone appeared a few times. The CDR3 coding sequence is TGTGCCAGCAGACTTCAGGGGGTAAATGAAAAACTGTTTTTT. Translating gives CASRLQGVNEKLFF. The chain has TRBV27 and TRBJ1-4; 7 bases agree with TRBD1. The CDR3 extends over 14 amino acids. Germline CDR1 MNHEY, CDR2 SMNVEV (reference sequence). V lost 6 bases to trimming and J lost 5 bases; unmatched junction nucleotides: 6.

This clone was seen once. The V and J genes are TRBV5-1 and TRBJ1-1; 11 nucleotides align to TRBD1. This CDR3 comprises 15 residues. Germline CDR1 reads SGHRS; CDR2 reads YFSETQ. Losses at the gene ends were 4 bases for V and 1 base for J; bases not matched to a gene: 3. The CDR3 DNA follows: TGCGCCAGCAGCGGACAGGGGGCAACGAACACTGAAGCTTTCTTT. It yields the protein CASSGQGATNTEAFF. The whole variable domain, filled in from reference TRBV5-1 and TRBJ1-1, reads KAGVTQTPRYLIKTRGQQVTLSCSPISGHRSVSWYQQTPGQGLQFLFEYFSETQRNKGNFPGRFSGRQFSNSRSEMNVSTLELGDSALYLCASSGQGATNTEAFFGQGTRLTVV.

DNA for the CDR3: TGTGCCAGCAGCTTAGGCTCCCTAGTCTCAGATACGCAGTATTTT. Its protein product is CASSLGSLVSDTQYF. The rearrangement uses TRBV7-9 and TRBJ2-3; D is undetermined. The CDR3 has 15 residues. With 1 base removed from V and 4 bases from J, the gap between germline ends came to 12 bases. Germline V gene lookup returns CDR1 SEHNR and CDR2 FQNEAQ (reference sequence).

In DNA, the CDR3 is TGTGCCAGCAGTCCCCGGGGTTACAATCCCGGGGAGCTGTTTTTT. As protein: CASSPRGYNPGELFF. The chain has TRBV27 and TRBJ2-2; D might be TRBD2 (5 bases). V shed 5 bases and J shed 6 bases, with 16 bases lying between them. The CDR3 length is 15 residues. CDR1 MNHEY and CDR2 SMNVEV come from the germline V gene (reference sequence).

The chain employs TRBV5-1 and TRBJ2-5; 11 bases line up with TRBD2. This CDR3 contains 16 residues. Per the germline V gene, CDR1 is SGHRS and CDR2 is YFSETQ. V lost 4 bases and J lost 2; bases outside the gene matches: 7. The DNA of the CDR3 is TGCGCCAGCAGCCCCGGGACTAGCGGAATGCAAGAGACCCAGTACTTC. Encoded protein: CASSPGTSGMQETQYF.

This clone has just one count. CDR3 sequence: CSVARTNEKLFF. In nucleotides, the CDR3 is TGCAGCGTTGCTAGGACTAATGAAAAACTGTTTTTT. The V gene is TRBV29-1, the J gene TRBJ1-4; no clear D. Germline V lookup: CDR1 SQVTM, CDR2 ANQGSEA. The V and J ends lost 4 bases and 2 bases respectively, with 5 bases between them. The CDR3 is 12 amino acids. Complete variable domain (other parts from reference TRBV29-1 and TRBJ1-4): SAVISQKPSRDICQRGTSLTIQCQVDSQVTMMFWYRQQPGQSLTLIATANQGSEATYESGFVIDKFPISRPNLTFSTLTVSNMSPEDSSIYLCSVARTNEKLFFGSGTQLSVL.

The chain has TRBV6-5 and TRBJ1-5; 7 bases are shared with TRBD1. V shed 6 bases, J shed 3 bases, and the junction held 8 bases outside the gene matches. Germline V gene lookup returns CDR1 MNHEY and CDR2 SVGAGI. CDR3 length: 15 amino acids. This CDR3 is CASRYTGAYNQPQHF. The CDR3 nucleotides are TGTGCCAGCAGATATACAGGGGCCTACAATCAGCCCCAGCATTTT.

The gene calls are TRBV28 and TRBJ2-1; possible D gene TRBD2, 5 bases. Germline V gene data show CDR1 as MDHEN and CDR2 as SYDVKM. V shed 4 bases and J shed 5 bases, with 15 bases lying between them. The CDR3 has 15 residues. The CDR3 bases are TGTGCCAGCAGTTCCCCAGGAGGCGGCCACAATGAGCAGTTCTTC. Residues: CASSSPGGGHNEQFF.

V usage is TRBV4-1 and J usage is TRBJ2-7; 8 bases line up with TRBD1. The V gene end was trimmed by 5 bases and the J gene end by 2 bases; junction bases not matched to a gene: 5. CDR3 length: 14 amino acids. In germline, CDR1 is MGHRA, CDR2 YSYEKL. CDR3 bases: TGCGCCAGCAGCTCTAGACAGGGGACCTACGAGCAGTACTTC. Its protein product is CASSSRQGTYEQYF.

Concerning this clone itself: One end of the junction varies from germline; a read error may be responsible. The chain has TRBV18 and TRBJ1-1; possible D gene TRBD1, 6 bases. The CDR3 spans 15 residues. CDR1 is KGHSH, CDR2 LQKENI, per germline. CDR3: CASSSPWGQNTEAFF. In nucleotides, the CDR3 is TGTGCCAGCTCATCACCTTGGGGACAGAACACTGAAGCTTTCTTT. The full variable domain, its missing parts supplied by reference TRBV18 and TRBJ1-1, is NAGVMQNPRHLVRRRGQEARLRCSPMKGHSHVYWYRQLPEEGLKFMVYLQKENIIDESGMPKERFSAEFPKEGPSILRIQQVVRGDSAAYFCASSSPWGQNTEAFFGQGTRLTVV.

The V gene is TRBV6-4, the J gene TRBJ2-1, with TRBD1 matching 9 bases. The CDR3 runs to 14 residues. The V segment lost 4 bases and the J segment 6 bases; nucleotides outside the gene matches: 4. Germline CDR1 is MRHNA and CDR2 is SNTAGT. In DNA form, the CDR3 reads TGTGCCAGCAGTGTGGGGACAGGGATCAATGAGCAGTTCTTC. Protein product: CASSVGTGINEQFF.

This chain uses TRBV3-1 (or the pseudogene TRBV3-2) with TRBJ1-1; 8 nucleotides agree with TRBD1. The CDR3 runs to 14 residues. Losses at the gene ends were 2 bases for V and 6 bases for J; bases not matched to a gene: 5. Germline CDR1 LGHDT, CDR2 YNNKEL (reference sequence). The CDR3: CASSQYRGYPEAFF. CDR3 DNA sequence: TGTGCCAGCAGCCAATACAGGGGGTACCCTGAAGCTTTCTTT.

This clone was seen a few times. Here the CDR3 reads CASSPHPQGSTGELFF. The CDR3 coding sequence is TGTGCCAGCAGTCCCCATCCCCAGGGGAGCACCGGGGAGCTGTTTTTT. The genes are TRBV7-6 and TRBJ2-2; perhaps TRBD1 as D (6 bases). This CDR3 contains 16 residues. Looked up from germline, CDR1 is SGHVS and CDR2 is FNYEAQ. The V end was cut by 6 bases, the J end by 4 bases, with 18 bases between.

V gene TRBV11-3 combines with J gene TRBJ2-1, with 8 bases aligning to TRBD1. The CDR3 length is 16 residues. CDR1 and CDR2 from the germline V gene are SGHNT and YENEEA. V gave up 0 bases and J gave up 4 bases; unmatched junction bases: 5. CDR3 in DNA: TGTGCCAGCAGCTTAGATACGGGACAGGCATACAATGAGCAGTTCTTC. Protein sequence: CASSLDTGQAYNEQFF.

The V call is TRBV6-4, the J call TRBJ2-1, with 8 nucleotides matching TRBD2. From germline, CDR1 is MRHNA and CDR2 SNTAGT. The junction had 8 bases not matched to a gene; V was cut back by 10 bases and J by 0 bases. The CDR3 length is 15 residues. The CDR3 DNA reads as TGTGCCACCTCTGCTACTAGCGGCTCCTACAATGAGCAGTTCTTC. Its translation: CATSATSGSYNEQFF.

This rearrangement joins TRBV18 to TRBJ1-1, with D possibly being TRBD1 (5 bases). The CDR3 contains 15 residues. Germline lookup yields CDR1 KGHSH and CDR2 LQKENI. V was trimmed by 3 bases and J by 4 bases, leaving 15 bases between them. CDR3 sequence reads: CASSPLDSLGTEAFF. The CDR3 DNA reads TGTGCCAGCTCACCTTTAGACAGCCTGGGCACTGAAGCTTTCTTT.

This clone was seen a handful of times. The J gene is TRBJ1-1, the V gene TRBV10-3, with 12 positions matching TRBD1. This CDR3 has 12 residues. V trimming: 9 bases; J trimming: 7 bases; junction bases outside the gene matches: 3. Germline loops: CDR1 ENHRY, CDR2 SYGVKD. CDR3 sequence: CAIGTGGFEAFF. The CDR3 coding sequence is TGTGCCATTGGGACAGGGGGCTTTGAAGCTTTCTTT.

The chain is built from TRBV6-5 and TRBJ1-6; no clear D gene. Germline V gives CDR1 MNHEY, CDR2 SVGAGI. The CDR3 is made up of 15 amino acids. V dropped 7 bases and J dropped 0 bases, with 10 bases sitting between them. As DNA, the CDR3 is TGTGCCAGCACAGCAGGCAGCTCCTATAATTCACCCCTCCACTTT. Protein: CASTAGSSYNSPLHF.

The rearrangement links TRBV7-8 to TRBJ1-5, with 7 bases aligning to TRBD1. J gave up 6 bases and V 5 bases, and 4 bases lay outside the gene matches. CDR1 is SGHVS and CDR2 is FQNEAQ in the germline V gene. The CDR3 has 13 residues. CDR3 sequence: CASSRRDSQPQHF. CDR3 coding DNA: TGTGCCAGCAGCCGCAGGGACAGTCAGCCCCAGCATTTT.

The V gene is TRBV2, the J gene TRBJ2-5, with TRBD2 matching over 12 bases. The trim removed 7 bases at V and 1 base at J, leaving 4 bases unmatched. CDR3 size: 15 residues. Germline V gives CDR1 SNHLY, CDR2 FYNNEI. CDR3 nucleotides: TGTGCCAGCACAATGACTAGCGGGGGCCAAGAGACCCAGTACTTC. Translation gives CASTMTSGGQETQYF.

The V call is TRBV24-1, the J call TRBJ2-5; weak D call: TRBD2 (6 bases). CDR1 and CDR2 from the germline V gene are KGHDR and SFDVKD. The germline V and J ends were trimmed by 6 bases and 5 bases, with 9 bases remaining between them. This CDR3 comprises 12 residues. Written as DNA, the CDR3 is TGTGCCACCAGTCCAAGCGGGGAGACCCAGTACTTC. Translating it yields CATSPSGETQYF.

Only a few counts were recorded for this clone. The CDR3 coding sequence is TGTGCCAGCAGCAAAGCTCTCCAGGGTCGCTCCTACGAGCAGTACTTC. Amino acid sequence: CASSKALQGRSYEQYF. The chain uses TRBV21-1 and TRBJ2-7; the table's D call, TRBD1, was not checked against the DNA. TRBV21-1 is labeled a pseudogene. This CDR3 contains 16 residues.

The chain links TRBV3-1 (or the pseudogene TRBV3-2) to TRBJ2-7, with D possibly matching TRBD1 (6 bases). This CDR3 is 14 amino acids long. Germline CDR1 and CDR2: LGHDT and YNNKEL (reference sequence). The V and J ends lost 4 bases and 1 base respectively, with 11 bases between them. CDR3 sequence: CASSRGQISYEQYF. The CDR3 nucleotides read TGTGCCAGCAGCCGTGGACAGATTTCCTACGAGCAGTACTTC.

This chain connects TRBV13 to TRBJ1-6; 11 nucleotides line up with TRBD1. The germline gives CDR1 PRHDT, CDR2 FYEKMQ (reference sequence). With 0 bases clipped from V and 7 bases from J, the junction kept 8 bases outside the gene matches. This CDR3 comprises 18 residues. The CDR3 DNA reads as TGTGCCAGCAGCTTAGGCTTCGGACAGGGGGCTCGGAATTCACCCCTCCACTTT. The encoded protein is CASSLGFGQGARNSPLHF. Filled out from reference TRBV13 and TRBJ1-6, the complete variable domain reads AAGVIQSPRHLIKEKRETATLKCYPIPRHDTVYWYQQGPGQDPQFLISFYEKMQSDKGSIPDRFSAQQFSDYHSELNMSSLELGDSALYFCASSLGFGQGARNSPLHFGNGTRLTVT.